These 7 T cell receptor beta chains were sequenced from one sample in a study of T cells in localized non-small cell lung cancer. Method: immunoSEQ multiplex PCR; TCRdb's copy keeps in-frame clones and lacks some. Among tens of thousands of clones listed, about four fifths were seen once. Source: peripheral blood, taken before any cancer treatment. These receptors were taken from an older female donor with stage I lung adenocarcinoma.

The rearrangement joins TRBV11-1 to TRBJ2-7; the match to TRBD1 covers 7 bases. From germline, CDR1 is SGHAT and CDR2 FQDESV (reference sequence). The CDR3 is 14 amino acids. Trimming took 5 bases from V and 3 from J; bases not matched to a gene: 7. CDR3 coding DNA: TGTGCCAGCAGCGACCGGACAGGATTCTACGAGCAGTACTTC. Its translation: CASSDRTGFYEQYF.

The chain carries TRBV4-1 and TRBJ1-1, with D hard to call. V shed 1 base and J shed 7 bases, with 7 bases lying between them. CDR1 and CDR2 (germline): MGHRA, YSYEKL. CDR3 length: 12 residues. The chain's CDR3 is CASSQVFGEAFF. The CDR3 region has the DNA TGCGCCAGCAGCCAAGTTTTCGGTGAAGCTTTCTTT.

CDR3 sequence reads: CASRGQGRTEAFF. In nucleotides, the CDR3 is TGTGCCAGCAGGGGACAGGGTCGAACTGAAGCTTTCTTT. The gene calls are TRBV2 and TRBJ1-1; 9 bases are a match to TRBD1. V shed 6 bases and J 5 bases; nucleotides not matched to a gene: 4. Germline V gene lookup returns CDR1 SNHLY and CDR2 FYNNEI. This CDR3 comprises 13 residues.

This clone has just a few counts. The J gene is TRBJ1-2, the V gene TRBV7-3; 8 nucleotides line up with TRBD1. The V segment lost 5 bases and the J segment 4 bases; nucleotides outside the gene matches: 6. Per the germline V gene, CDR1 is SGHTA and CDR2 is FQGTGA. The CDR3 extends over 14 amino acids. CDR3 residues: CASSPGQGGYGYTF. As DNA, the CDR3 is TGTGCCAGCAGCCCAGGACAGGGCGGCTATGGCTACACCTTC.

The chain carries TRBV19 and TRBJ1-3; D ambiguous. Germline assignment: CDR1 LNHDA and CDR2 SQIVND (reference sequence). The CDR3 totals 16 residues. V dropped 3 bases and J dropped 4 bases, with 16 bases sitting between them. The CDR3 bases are TGTGCCAGTAGTATGGGTGGCCTGGGGTTAGGAAACACCATATATTTT. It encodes CASSMGGLGLGNTIYF.

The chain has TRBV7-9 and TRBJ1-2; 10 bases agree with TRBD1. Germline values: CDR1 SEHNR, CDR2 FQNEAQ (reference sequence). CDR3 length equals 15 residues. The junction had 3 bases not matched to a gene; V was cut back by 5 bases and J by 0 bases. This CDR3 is CASSRTGGANYGYTF. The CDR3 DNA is TGTGCCAGCAGCCGGACAGGGGGTGCTAACTATGGCTACACCTTC.

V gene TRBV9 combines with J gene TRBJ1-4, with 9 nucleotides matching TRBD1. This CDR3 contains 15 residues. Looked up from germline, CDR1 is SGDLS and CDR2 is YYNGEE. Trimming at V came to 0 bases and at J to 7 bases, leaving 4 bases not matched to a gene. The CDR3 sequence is CASSVGTGVSEKLFF. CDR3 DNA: TGTGCCAGCAGCGTAGGGACAGGGGTCAGTGAAAAACTGTTTTTT.